This T cell receptor beta chain was identified in a study of blood T cell repertoires in COVID-19. In the study's own analysis: The authors estimated nucleated cell counts from reference gene primer amplification. Here immunoSEQ multiplex PCR was the method, and the copy in TCRdb shows in-frame clones only, minus some. The V and J calls and clone size are taken from that table; D and trimming were inferred from the DNA. The data show 130,000 to 150,000 clones, around 82% seen once. Germline assignment: CDR1 LGHNA and CDR2 YNFKEQ. V was cut by 0 bases and J by 7 bases, with 15 bases left in between. The CDR3 is made up of 16 amino acids. The sample holds one count of this clone.

This chain joins TRBV4-2 and TRBJ2-2; D is ambiguous. What was sequenced was peripheral blood. The TCR originated in a man aged 55 to 70 with active or convalescent COVID-19. The CDR3 DNA reads TGTGCCAGCAGCCAAGAACCCCAGGCCGTCAGCGGGGAGCTGTTTTTT. Translation gives CASSQEPQAVSGELFF.